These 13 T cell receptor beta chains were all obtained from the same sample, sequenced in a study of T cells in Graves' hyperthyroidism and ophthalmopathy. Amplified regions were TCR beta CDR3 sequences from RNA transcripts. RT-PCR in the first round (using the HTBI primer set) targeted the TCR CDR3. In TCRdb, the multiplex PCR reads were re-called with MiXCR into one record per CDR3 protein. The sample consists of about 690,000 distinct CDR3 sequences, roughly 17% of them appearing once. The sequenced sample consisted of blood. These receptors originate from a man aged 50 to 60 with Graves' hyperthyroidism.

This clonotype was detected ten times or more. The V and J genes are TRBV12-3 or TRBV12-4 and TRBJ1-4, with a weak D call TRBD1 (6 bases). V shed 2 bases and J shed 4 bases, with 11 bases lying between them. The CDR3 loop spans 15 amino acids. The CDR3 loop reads CASSLRGAGNEKLFF. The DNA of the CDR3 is TGTGCCAGCAGTTTACGGGGGGCTGGTAATGAAAAACTGTTTTTT.

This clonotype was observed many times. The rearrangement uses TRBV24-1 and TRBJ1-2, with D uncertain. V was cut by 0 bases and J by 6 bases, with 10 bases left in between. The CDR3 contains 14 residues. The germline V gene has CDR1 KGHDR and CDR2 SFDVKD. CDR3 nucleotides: TGTGCCACCAGTGATTTGCGGAAAGGCAATGGCTACACCTTC. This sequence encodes CATSDLRKGNGYTF.

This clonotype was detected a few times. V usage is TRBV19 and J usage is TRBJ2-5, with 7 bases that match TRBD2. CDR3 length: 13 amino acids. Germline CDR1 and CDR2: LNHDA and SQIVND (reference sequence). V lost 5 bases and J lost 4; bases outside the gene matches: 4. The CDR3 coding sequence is TGTGCCAGTAGTTGGGGGAGGGGAGAGACCCAGTACTTC. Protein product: CASSWGRGETQYF. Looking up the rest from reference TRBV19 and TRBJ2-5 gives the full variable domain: DGGITQSPKYLFRKEGQNVTLSCEQNLNHDAMYWYRQDPGQGLRLIYYSQIVNDFQKGDIAEGYSVSREKKESFPLTVTSAQKNPTAFYLCASSWGRGETQYFGPGTRLLVL.

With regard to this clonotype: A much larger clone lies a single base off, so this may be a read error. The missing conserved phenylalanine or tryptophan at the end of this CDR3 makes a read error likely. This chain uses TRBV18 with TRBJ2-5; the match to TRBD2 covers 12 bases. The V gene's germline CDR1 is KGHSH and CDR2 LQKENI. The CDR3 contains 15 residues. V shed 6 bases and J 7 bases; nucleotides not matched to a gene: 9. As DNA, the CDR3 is TGTGCCAGCTCTCCTAGCGGGAGGGCCCGGGTGACCCAGTACCTC. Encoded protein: CASSPSGRARVTQYL.

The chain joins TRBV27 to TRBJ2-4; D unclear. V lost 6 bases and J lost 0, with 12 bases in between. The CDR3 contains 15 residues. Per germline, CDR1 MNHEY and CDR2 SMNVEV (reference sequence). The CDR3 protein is CASSTHDRAKNIQYF. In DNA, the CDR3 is TGTGCCAGCAGCACACACGACCGAGCCAAAAACATTCAGTACTTC.

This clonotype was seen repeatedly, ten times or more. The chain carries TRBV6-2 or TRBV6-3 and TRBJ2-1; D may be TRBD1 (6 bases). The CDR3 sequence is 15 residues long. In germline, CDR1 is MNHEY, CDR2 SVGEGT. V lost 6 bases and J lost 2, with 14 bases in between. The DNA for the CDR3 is TGTGCCAGCAGGAAACAGGGATCCCCCTACAATGAGCAGTTCTTC. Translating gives CASRKQGSPYNEQFF.

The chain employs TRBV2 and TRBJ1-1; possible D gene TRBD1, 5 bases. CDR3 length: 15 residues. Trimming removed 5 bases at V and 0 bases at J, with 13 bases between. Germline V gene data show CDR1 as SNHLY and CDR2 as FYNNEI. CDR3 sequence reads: CASSTPDRLNTEAFF. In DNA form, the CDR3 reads TGTGCCAGCAGTACCCCCGACAGACTGAACACTGAAGCTTTCTTT.

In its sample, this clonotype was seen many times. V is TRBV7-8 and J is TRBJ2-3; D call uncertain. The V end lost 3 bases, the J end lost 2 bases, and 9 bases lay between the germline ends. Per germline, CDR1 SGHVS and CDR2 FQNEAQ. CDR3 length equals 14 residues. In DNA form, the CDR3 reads TGTGCCAGCAGCTTTCCCCGGGTCACAGATACGCAGTATTTT. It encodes CASSFPRVTDTQYF.

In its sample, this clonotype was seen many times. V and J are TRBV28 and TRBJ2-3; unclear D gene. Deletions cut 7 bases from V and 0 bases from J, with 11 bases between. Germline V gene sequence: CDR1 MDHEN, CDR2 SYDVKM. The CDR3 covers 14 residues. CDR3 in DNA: TGTGCCAGCAACGGCGGAGCTAGCACAGATACGCAGTATTTT. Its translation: CASNGGASTDTQYF.

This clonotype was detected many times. The chain's CDR3 is CASSIGGSGSSYNEQFF. CDR3 DNA: TGTGCCAGCAGCATCGGGGGTAGCGGGAGCTCCTACAATGAGCAGTTCTTC. V and J are TRBV11-2 and TRBJ2-1; 9 bases match TRBD2. The V segment lost 5 bases and the J segment 0 bases; nucleotides outside the gene matches: 8. The germline CDR1 and CDR2 sequences are SGHAT and FQNNGV. This CDR3 contains 17 residues.

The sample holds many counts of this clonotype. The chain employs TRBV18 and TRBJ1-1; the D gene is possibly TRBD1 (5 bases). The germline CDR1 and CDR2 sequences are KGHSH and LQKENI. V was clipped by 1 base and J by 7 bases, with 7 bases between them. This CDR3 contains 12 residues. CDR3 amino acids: CASSPRTGEAFF. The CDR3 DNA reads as TGTGCCAGCTCACCACGCACAGGTGAAGCTTTCTTT.

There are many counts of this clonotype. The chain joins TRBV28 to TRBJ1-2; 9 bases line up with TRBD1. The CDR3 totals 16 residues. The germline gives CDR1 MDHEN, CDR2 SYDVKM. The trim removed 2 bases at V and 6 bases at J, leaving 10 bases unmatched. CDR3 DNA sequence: TGTGCCAGCAGTTTACCGAGAGGACAGGGGAAGGATGGCTACACCTTC. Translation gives CASSLPRGQGKDGYTF.

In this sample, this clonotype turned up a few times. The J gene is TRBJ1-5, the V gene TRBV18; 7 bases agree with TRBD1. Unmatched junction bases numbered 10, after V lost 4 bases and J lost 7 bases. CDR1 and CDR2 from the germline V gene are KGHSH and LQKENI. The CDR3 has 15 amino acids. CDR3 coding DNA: TGTGCCAGCTCACTTACTAGGGGGCTAGAACAGCCCCAGCATTTT. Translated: CASSLTRGLEQPQHF.